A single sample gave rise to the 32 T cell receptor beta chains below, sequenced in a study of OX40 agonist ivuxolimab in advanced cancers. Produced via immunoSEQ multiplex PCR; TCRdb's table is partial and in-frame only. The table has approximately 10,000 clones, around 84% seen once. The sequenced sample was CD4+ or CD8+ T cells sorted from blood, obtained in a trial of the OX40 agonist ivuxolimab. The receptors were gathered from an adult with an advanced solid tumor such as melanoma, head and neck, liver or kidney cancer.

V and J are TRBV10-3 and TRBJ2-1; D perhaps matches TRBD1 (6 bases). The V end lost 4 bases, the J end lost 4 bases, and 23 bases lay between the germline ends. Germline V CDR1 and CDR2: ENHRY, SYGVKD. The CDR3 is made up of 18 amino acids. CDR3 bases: TGTGCCATCAGTGTAAAGAGGGAGACAGGAAGTAGGTACAATGAGCAGTTCTTC. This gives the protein CAISVKRETGSRYNEQFF.

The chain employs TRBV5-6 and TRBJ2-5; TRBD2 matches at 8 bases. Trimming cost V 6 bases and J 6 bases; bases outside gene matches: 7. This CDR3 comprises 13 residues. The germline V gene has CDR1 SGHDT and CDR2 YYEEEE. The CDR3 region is CASMTGGPKTQYF. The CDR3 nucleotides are TGTGCCAGCATGACGGGGGGGCCGAAGACCCAGTACTTC.

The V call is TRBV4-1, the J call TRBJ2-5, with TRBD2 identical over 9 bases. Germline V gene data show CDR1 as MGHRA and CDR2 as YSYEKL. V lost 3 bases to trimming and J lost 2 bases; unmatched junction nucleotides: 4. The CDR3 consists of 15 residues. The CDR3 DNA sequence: TGCGCCAGCAGCCAGACGACTAGCGGACAAGAGACCCAGTACTTC. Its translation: CASSQTTSGQETQYF.

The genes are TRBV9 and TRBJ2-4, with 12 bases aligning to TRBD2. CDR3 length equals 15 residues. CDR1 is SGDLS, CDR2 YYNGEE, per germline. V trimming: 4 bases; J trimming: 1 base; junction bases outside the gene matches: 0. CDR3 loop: CASSTSGGAKNIQYF. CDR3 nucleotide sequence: TGTGCCAGCAGCACTAGCGGGGGGGCCAAAAACATTCAGTACTTC.

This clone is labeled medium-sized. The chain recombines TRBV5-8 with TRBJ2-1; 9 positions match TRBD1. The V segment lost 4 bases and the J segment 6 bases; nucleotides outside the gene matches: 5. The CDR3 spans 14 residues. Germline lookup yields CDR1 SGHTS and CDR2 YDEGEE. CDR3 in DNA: TGTGCCAGCAGCGGGGGGACAGGGAGCAATGAGCAGTTCTTC. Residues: CASSGGTGSNEQFF.

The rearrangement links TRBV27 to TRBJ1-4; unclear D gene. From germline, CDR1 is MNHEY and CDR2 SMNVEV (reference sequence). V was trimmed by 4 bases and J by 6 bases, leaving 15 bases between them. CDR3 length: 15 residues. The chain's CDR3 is CASSSRTLGYEKLFF. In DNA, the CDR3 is TGTGCCAGCAGTTCTAGGACCTTAGGGTATGAAAAACTGTTTTTT.

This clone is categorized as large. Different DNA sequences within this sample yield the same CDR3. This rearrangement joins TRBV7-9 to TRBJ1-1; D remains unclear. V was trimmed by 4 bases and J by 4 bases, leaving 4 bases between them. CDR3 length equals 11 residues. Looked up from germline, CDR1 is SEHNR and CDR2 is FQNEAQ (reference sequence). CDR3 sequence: CASSSSTEAFF. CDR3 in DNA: TGTGCCAGCAGCTCCAGCACTGAAGCTTTCTTT.

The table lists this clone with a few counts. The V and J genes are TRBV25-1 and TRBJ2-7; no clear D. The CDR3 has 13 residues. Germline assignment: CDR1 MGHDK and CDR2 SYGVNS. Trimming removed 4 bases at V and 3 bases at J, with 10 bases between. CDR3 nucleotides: TGTGCCAGCAGTGGTGTAGGGAACTACGAGCAGTACTTC. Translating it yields CASSGVGNYEQYF.

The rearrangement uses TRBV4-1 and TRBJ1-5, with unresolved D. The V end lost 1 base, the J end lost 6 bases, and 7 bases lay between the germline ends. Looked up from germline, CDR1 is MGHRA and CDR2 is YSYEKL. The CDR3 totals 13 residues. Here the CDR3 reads CASSQVVGQPQHF. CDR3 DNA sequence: TGCGCCAGCAGCCAAGTAGTCGGTCAGCCCCAGCATTTT.

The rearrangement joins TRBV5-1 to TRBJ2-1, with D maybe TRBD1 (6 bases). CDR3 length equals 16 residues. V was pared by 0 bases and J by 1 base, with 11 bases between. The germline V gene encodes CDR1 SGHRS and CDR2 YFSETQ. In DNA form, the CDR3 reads TGCGCCAGCAGCTTGGCGTCAGGGGATTCCTACAATGAGCAGTTCTTC. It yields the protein CASSLASGDSYNEQFF.

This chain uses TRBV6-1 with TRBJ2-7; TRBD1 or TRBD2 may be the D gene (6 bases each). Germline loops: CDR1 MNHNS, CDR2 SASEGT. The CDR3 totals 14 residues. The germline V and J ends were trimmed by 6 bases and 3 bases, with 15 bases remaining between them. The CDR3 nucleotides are TGTGCCAGCAGCGCAGTGGGGGGCAGCTACGAGCAGTACTTC. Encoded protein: CASSAVGGSYEQYF.

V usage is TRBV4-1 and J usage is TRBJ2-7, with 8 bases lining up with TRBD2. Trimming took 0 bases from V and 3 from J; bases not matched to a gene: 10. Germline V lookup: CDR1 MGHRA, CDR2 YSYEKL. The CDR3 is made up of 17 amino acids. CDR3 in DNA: TGCGCCAGCAGCCAAGATGTCGGGACTAGAGTCGGCTACGAGCAGTACTTC. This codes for CASSQDVGTRVGYEQYF.

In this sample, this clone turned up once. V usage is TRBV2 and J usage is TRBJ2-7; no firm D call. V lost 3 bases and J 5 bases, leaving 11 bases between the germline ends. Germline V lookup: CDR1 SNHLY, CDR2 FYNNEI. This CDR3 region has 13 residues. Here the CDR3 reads CASSEPPWDEQYF. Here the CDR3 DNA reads TGTGCCAGCAGTGAGCCCCCCTGGGACGAGCAGTACTTC.

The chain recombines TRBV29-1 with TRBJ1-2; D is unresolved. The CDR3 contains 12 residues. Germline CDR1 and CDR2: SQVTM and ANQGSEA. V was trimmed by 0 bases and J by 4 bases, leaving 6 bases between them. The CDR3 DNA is TGCAGCGTTGAAGATGCAGGCTATGGCTACACCTTC. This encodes CSVEDAGYGYTF.

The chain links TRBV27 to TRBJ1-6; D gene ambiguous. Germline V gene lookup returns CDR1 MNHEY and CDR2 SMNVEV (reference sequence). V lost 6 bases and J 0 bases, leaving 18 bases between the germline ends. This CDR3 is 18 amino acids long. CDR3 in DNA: TGTGCCAGCAGCTCAATCGGGCACCTAAGCTCCTATAATTCACCCCTCCACTTT. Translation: CASSSIGHLSSYNSPLHF.

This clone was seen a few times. The CDR3 region has the DNA TGCAGCGCAGGGCTCAACTATGGCTACACCTTC. This gives the protein CSAGLNYGYTF. The chain carries TRBV29-1 and TRBJ1-2; possible D gene TRBD1, 5 bases. The V and J ends lost 7 bases and 2 bases respectively, with 8 bases between them. Germline V gene lookup returns CDR1 SQVTM and CDR2 ANQGSEA. This CDR3 has 11 amino acids.

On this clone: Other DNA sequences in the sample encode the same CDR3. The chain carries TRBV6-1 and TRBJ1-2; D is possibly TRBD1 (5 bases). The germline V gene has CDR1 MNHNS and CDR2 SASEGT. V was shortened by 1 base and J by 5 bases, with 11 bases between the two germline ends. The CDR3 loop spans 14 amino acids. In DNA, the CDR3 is TGTGCCAGCAGTGAAGGCCCGGGGGGGTATGGCTACACCTTC. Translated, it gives CASSEGPGGYGYTF.

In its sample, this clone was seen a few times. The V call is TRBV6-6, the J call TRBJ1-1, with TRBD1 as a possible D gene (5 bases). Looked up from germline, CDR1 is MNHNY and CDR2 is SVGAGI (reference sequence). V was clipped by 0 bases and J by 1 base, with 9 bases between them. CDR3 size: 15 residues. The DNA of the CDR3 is TGTGCCAGCAGTTACTCCGCGCAGGGGAACACTGAAGCTTTCTTT. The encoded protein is CASSYSAQGNTEAFF.

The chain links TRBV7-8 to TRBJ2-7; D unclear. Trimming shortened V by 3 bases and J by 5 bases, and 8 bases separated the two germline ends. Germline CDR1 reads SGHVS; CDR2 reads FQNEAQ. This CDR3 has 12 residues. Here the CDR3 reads CASSFRTNEQYF. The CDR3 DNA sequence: TGTGCCAGCAGCTTCCGGACCAACGAGCAGTACTTC.

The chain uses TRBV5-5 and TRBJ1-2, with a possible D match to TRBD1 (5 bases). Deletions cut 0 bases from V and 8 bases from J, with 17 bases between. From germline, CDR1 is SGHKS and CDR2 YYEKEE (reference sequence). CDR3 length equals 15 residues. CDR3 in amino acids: CASSLEGPLSGGYTF. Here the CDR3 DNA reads TGTGCCAGCAGCTTGGAGGGACCGTTGTCGGGGGGCTACACCTTC.

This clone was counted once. CDR3: CASSPFMAGELFF. CDR3 DNA: TGTGCCAGCAGTCCGTTCATGGCCGGGGAGCTGTTTTTT. This sequence joins TRBV27 and TRBJ2-2; D is ambiguous. Trimming shortened V by 5 bases and J by 6 bases, and 10 bases separated the two germline ends. This CDR3 is built from 13 residues. CDR1 MNHEY and CDR2 SMNVEV come from the germline V gene (reference sequence).

In DNA, the CDR3 is TGTGCCAGTAGTCCAGAGCGGGCGGGGGTTAGCACAGATACGCAGTATTTT. Residues: CASSPERAGVSTDTQYF. The chain has TRBV19 and TRBJ2-3; TRBD2 matches at 7 bases. The CDR3 has 17 residues. Trimming removed 5 bases from V and 0 bases from J; junction bases left unmatched: 11. CDR1 is LNHDA, CDR2 SQIVND, per germline (reference sequence).

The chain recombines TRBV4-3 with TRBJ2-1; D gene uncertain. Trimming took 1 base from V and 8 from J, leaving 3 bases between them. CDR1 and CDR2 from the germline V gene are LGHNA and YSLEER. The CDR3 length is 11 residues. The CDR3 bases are TGCGCCAGCAGCCAAGTGCATGAGCAGTTCTTC. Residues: CASSQVHEQFF.

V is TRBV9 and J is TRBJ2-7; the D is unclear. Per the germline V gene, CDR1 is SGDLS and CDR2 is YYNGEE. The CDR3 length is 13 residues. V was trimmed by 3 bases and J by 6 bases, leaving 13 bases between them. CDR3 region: CASSAWVGSEQYF. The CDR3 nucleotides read TGTGCCAGCAGCGCATGGGTGGGCTCCGAGCAGTACTTC.

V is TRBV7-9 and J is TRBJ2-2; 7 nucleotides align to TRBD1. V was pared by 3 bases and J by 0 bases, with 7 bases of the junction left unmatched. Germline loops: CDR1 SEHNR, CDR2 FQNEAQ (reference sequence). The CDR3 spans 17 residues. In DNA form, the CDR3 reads TGTGCCAGCAGCTTTAACAGGGGTCCGGCGAACACCGGGGAGCTGTTTTTT. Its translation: CASSFNRGPANTGELFF.

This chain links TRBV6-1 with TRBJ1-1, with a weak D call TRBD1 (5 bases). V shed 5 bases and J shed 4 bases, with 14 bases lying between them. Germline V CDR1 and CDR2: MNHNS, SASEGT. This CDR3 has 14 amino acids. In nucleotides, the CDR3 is TGTGCCAGCAGTCTCGACGGGGGGACCACTGAAGCTTTCTTT. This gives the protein CASSLDGGTTEAFF.

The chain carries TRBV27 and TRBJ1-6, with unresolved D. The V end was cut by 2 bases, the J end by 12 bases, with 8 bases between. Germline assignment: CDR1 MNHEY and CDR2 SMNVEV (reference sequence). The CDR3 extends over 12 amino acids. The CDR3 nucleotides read TGTGCCAGCAGTTTACTGAAGGGACCCCTCCACTTT. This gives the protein CASSLLKGPLHF.

This CDR3 reads CASSFPEGYEQYF. Written as DNA, the CDR3 is TGTGCCAGCAGCTTCCCCGAAGGCTACGAGCAGTACTTC. The chain links TRBV7-8 to TRBJ2-7; D unclear. This CDR3 region has 13 residues. V lost 3 bases, J lost 3 bases, and 9 bases lay in between. Germline lookup yields CDR1 SGHVS and CDR2 FQNEAQ.

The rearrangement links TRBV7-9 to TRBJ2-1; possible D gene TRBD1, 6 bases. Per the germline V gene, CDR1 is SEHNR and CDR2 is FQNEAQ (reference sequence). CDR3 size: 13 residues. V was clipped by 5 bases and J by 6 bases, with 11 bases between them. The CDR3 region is CASSPGTSNEQFF. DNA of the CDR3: TGTGCCAGCAGCCCCGGGACAAGCAATGAGCAGTTCTTC.

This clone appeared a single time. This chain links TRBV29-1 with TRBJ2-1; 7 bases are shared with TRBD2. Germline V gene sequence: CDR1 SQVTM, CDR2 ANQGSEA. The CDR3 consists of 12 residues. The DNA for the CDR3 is TGCTCCCAGCGGGGCTCCTACAATGAGCAGTTCTTC. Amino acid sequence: CSQRGSYNEQFF.

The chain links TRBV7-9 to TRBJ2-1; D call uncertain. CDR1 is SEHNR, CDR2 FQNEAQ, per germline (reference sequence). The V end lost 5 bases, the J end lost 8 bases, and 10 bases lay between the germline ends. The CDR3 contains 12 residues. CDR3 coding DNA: TGTGCCAGCAGCCCACCCCTCCATGAGCAGTTCTTC. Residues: CASSPPLHEQFF.

The CDR3 protein is CASLPGTENTIYF. The CDR3, as DNA: TGTGCCAGCTTACCCGGGACAGAAAACACCATATATTTT. The gene calls are TRBV7-4 and TRBJ1-3, with TRBD1 matching over 7 bases. CDR1 is SGHVT and CDR2 is SQSDAQ in the germline V gene. With V trimmed by 8 bases and J by 6 bases, 7 bases remained unmatched. This CDR3 region has 13 residues.